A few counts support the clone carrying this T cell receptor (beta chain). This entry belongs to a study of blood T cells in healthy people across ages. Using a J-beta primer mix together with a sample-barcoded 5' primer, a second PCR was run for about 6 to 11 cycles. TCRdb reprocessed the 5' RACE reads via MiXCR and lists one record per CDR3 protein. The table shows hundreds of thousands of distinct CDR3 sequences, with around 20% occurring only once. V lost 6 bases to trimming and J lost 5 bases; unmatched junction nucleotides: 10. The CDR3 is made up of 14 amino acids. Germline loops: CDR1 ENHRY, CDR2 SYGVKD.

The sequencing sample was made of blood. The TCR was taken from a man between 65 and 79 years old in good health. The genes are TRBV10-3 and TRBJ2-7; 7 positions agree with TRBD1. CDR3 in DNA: TGTGCCATCAGACAGGGGCCCCAAATCCACGAGCAGTACTTC. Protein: CAIRQGPQIHEQYF.